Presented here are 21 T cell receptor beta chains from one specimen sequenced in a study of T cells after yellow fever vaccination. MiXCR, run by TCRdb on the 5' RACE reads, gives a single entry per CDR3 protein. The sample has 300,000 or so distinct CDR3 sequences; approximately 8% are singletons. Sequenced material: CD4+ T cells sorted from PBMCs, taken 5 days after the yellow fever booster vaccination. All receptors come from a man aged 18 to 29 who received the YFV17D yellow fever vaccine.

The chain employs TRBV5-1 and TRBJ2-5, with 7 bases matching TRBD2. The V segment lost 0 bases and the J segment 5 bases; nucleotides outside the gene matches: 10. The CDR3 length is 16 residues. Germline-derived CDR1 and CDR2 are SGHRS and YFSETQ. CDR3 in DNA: TGCGCCAGCAGCTTGGGAGGACTAGGCCCCCAGGAGACCCAGTACTTC. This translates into CASSLGGLGPQETQYF. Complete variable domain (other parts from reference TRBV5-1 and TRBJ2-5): KAGVTQTPRYLIKTRGQQVTLSCSPISGHRSVSWYQQTPGQGLQFLFEYFSETQRNKGNFPGRFSGRQFSNSRSEMNVSTLELGDSALYLCASSLGGLGPQETQYFGPGTRLLVL.

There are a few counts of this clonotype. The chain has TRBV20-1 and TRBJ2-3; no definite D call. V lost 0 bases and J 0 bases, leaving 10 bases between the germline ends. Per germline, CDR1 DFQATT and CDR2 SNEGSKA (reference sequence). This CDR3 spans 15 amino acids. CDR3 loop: CSARDWAESTDTQYF. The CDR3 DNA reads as TGCAGTGCTAGAGATTGGGCAGAAAGCACAGATACGCAGTATTTT.

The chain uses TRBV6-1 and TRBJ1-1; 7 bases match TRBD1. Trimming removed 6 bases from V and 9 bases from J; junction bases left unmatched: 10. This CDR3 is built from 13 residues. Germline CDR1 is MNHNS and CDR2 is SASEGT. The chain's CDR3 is CASRGDSARQAFF. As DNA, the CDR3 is TGTGCCAGCAGGGGGGACAGTGCAAGGCAAGCTTTCTTT.

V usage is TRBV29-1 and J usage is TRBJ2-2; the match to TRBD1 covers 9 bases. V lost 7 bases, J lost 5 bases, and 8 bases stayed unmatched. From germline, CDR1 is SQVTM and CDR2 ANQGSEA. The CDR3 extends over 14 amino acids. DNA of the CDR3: TGCAGCGGCCGGGACAGGGAACGTACCGGGGAGCTGTTTTTT. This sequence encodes CSGRDRERTGELFF.

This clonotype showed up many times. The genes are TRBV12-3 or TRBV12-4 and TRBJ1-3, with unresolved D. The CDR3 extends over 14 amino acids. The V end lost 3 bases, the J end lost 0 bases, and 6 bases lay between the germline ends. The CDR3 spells CASSLVNSGNTIYF. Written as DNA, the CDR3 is TGTGCCAGCAGTTTGGTGAACTCTGGAAACACCATATATTTT.

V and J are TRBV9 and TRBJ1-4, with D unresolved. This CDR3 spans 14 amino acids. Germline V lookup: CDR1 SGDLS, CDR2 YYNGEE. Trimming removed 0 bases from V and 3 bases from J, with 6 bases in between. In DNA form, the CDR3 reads TGTGCCAGCAGCGTAGATATGGCTAATGAAAAACTGTTTTTT. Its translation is CASSVDMANEKLFF.

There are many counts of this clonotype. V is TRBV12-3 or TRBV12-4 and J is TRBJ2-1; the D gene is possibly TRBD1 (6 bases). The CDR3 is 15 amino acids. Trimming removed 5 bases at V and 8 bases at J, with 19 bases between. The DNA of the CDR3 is TGTGCCAGCAGTGTGATACCGGGACACTCCTATGAGCAGTTCTTC. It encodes CASSVIPGHSYEQFF.

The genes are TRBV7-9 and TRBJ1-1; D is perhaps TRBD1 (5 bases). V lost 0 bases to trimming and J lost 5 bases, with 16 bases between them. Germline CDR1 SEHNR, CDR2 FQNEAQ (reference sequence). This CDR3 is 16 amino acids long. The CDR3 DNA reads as TGTGCCAGCAGCTTAGCGTTGGAACCGAGGGGTACTGAAGCTTTCTTT. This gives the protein CASSLALEPRGTEAFF.

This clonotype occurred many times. CDR3 region: CASSKQSSGANVLTF. Written as DNA, the CDR3 is TGTGCCAGCAGCAAACAGAGCTCTGGGGCCAACGTCCTGACTTTC. V and J are TRBV7-3 and TRBJ2-6; D call uncertain. From germline, CDR1 is SGHTA and CDR2 FQGTGA. The CDR3 has 15 residues. V dropped 5 bases and J dropped 0 bases, with 8 bases sitting between them.

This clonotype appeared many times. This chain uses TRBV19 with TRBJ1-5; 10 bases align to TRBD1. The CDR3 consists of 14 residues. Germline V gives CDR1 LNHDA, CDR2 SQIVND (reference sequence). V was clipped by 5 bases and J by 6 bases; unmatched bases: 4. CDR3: CASSPRQGAQPQHF. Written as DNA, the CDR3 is TGTGCCAGTAGTCCACGACAGGGGGCTCAGCCCCAGCATTTT.

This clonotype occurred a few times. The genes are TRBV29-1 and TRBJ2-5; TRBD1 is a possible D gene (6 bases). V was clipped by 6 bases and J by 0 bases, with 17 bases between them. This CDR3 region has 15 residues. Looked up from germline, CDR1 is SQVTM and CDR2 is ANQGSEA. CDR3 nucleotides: TGCAGCGTCTCAGGACAGAGCATGTACCAAGAGACCCAGTACTTC. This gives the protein CSVSGQSMYQETQYF.

This CDR3 reads CASSAYGGASDTQYF. The DNA of the CDR3 is TGCGCCAGCAGCGCCTACGGGGGGGCCTCAGATACGCAGTATTTT. V usage is TRBV5-1 and J usage is TRBJ2-3, with 8 bases lining up with TRBD2. Germline V gene data show CDR1 as SGHRS and CDR2 as YFSETQ. After removal of 4 bases from V and 4 bases from J, the junction contained 8 bases not matched to a gene. CDR3 length: 15 amino acids.

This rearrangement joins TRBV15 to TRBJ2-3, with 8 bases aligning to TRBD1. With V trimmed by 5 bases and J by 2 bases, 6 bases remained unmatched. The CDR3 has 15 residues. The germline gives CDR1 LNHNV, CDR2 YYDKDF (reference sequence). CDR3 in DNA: TGTGCCACCAGCGTAAGGACAGGGATCACAGATACGCAGTATTTT. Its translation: CATSVRTGITDTQYF. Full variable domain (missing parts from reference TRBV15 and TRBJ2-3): DAMVIQNPRYQVTQFGKPVTLSCSQTLNHNVMYWYQQKSSQAPKLLFHYYDKDFNNEADTPDNFQSRRPNTSFCFLDIRSPGLGDTAMYLCATSVRTGITDTQYFGPGTRLTVL.

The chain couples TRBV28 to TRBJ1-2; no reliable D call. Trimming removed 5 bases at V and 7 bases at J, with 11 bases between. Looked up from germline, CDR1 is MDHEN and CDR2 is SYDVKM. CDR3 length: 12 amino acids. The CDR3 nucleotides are TGTGCCAGCAGTATCGTGACTTCTGGCTACACCTTC. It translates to CASSIVTSGYTF.

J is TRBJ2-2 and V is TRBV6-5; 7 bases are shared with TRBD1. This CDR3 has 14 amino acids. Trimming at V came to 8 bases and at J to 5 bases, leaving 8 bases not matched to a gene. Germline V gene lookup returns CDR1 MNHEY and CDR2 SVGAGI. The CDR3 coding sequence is TGTGCCAGCGGTCAACAGGGGTGGACCGGGGAGCTGTTTTTT. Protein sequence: CASGQQGWTGELFF.

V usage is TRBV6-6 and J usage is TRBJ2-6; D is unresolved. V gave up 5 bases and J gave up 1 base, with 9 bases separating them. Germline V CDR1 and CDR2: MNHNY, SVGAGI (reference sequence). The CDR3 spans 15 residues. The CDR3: CASSTIASGANVLTF. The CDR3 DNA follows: TGTGCCAGCAGTACCATCGCGTCTGGGGCCAACGTCCTGACTTTC.

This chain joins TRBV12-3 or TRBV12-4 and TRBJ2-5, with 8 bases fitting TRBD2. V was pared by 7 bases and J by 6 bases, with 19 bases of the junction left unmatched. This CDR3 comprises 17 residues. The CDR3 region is CASTVARGGNEGQTQYF. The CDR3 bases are TGTGCCAGCACTGTTGCCCGGGGGGGTAATGAAGGTCAGACCCAGTACTTC.

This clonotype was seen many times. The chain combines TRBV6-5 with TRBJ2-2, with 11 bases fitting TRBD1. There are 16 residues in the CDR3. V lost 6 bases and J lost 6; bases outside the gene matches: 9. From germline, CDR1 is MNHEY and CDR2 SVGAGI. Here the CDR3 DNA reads TGTGCCAGCAGCCGACGACCGGGACAGGGGGCCGGGGAGCTGTTTTTT. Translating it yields CASSRRPGQGAGELFF.

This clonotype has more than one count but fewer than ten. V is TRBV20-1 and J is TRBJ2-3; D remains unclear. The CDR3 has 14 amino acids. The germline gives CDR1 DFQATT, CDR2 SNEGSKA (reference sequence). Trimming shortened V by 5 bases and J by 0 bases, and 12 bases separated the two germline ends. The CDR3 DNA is TGCAGTGCTCGTTCGGCGGAGAGCACAGATACGCAGTATTTT. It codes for CSARSAESTDTQYF.

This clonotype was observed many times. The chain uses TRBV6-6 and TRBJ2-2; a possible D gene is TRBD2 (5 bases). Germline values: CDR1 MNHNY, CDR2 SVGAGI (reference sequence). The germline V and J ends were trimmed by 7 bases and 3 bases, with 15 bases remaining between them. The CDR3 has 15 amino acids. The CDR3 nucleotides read TGTGCCAGCAAACCCGGGGTCTGGGACACCGGGGAGCTGTTTTTT. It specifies CASKPGVWDTGELFF.

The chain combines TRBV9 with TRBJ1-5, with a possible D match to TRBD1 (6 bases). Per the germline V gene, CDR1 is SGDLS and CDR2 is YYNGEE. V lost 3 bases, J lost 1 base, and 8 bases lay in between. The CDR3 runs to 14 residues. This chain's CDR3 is CASSAQGSNQPQHF. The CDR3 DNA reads TGTGCCAGCAGCGCGCAGGGGAGCAATCAGCCCCAGCATTTT.